This is a list of T cell receptor beta chains from one sample in a study of cytomegalovirus exposure and HLA in healthy donors. Here immunoSEQ multiplex PCR was the method, and the copy in TCRdb shows in-frame clones only, minus some. The top ten clones hold 8.8% of a sample with 95,000 to 150,000 clones, under 90% of them seen once. The sequencing sample was made of PBMCs. These receptors were obtained from a female donor in good health and CMV-seropositive. The CDR3 runs from the conserved cysteine through the conserved F or W. D genes are given only for firm matches. A row's size may be missing; if present it is once, few, many or a size class.

size: NA
V: TRBV2
J: TRBJ2-2
D: TRBD2
DNA: TGTGCCAGCAGTCATAAAACTAGCGCGGGGGGTACCGGGGAGCTGTTTTTT
CDR3: CASSHKTSAGGTGELFF

size: NA
V: TRBV5-1
J: TRBJ2-7
D: TRBD1
DNA: TGCGCCAGCAGCTCGACCGGGACAGGCGTCTACGAGCAGTACTTC
CDR3: CASSSTGTGVYEQYF

size: NA
V: TRBV9
J: TRBJ1-2
D: NA
DNA: TGTGCCAGCAGCGTCTTAGGAGATGGCTACACCTTC
CDR3: CASSVLGDGYTF

size: NA
V: TRBV7-9
J: TRBJ1-1
D: NA
DNA: TGTGCCAGCAGCTTAGACCTTGAACTTGAAGCTTTCTTT
CDR3: CASSLDLELEAFF

size: NA
V: TRBV11-2
J: TRBJ1-6
D: NA
DNA: TGTGCCAGCAGCTCCGTGGGGGGGGGCGTGCCACCCCTCCACTTT
CDR3: CASSSVGGGVPPLHF

size: NA
V: TRBV5-8
J: TRBJ2-2
D: TRBD1
DNA: TGTGCCAGCAGCCCGGACAGGGCGAACACCGGGGAGCTGTTTTTT
CDR3: CASSPDRANTGELFF

size: NA
V: TRBV7-8
J: TRBJ1-1
D: TRBD1
DNA: TGTGCCAGCAGCCTTGACAGGGAACAAGGGGCTTTCTTT
CDR3: CASSLDREQGAFF

size: NA
V: TRBV5-1
J: TRBJ1-1
D: TRBD1
DNA: TGCGCCAGCAGCTCTTTACAGGGGGGGGACACTGAAGCTTTCTTT
CDR3: CASSSLQGGDTEAFF

size: NA
V: TRBV7-8
J: TRBJ1-2
D: TRBD1
DNA: TGTGCCAGCAGCCCCCAAGGGACAGTGAACTATGGCTACACCTTC
CDR3: CASSPQGTVNYGYTF

size: NA
V: TRBV7-9
J: TRBJ2-1
D: TRBD2
DNA: TGTGCCAGCAGCTTAACTAGCGGGGGGGCCTTTGAGCAGTTCTTC
CDR3: CASSLTSGGAFEQFF

size: NA
V: TRBV5-4
J: TRBJ2-7
D: TRBD1
DNA: TGTGCCAGCAGCTGGGACAGGGGAAAGGGCGAGCAGTACTTC
CDR3: CASSWDRGKGEQYF

size: NA
V: TRBV9
J: TRBJ1-2
D: TRBD1
DNA: TGTGCCAGCAGCTCTGGACAGGGTTATGGCTACACCTTC
CDR3: CASSSGQGYGYTF

size: few
V: TRBV5-1
J: TRBJ1-4
D: TRBD1
DNA: TGCGCCAGCAGCTCGTCTACAGGGGGCCGTGAAAAACTGTTTTTT
CDR3: CASSSSTGGREKLFF

size: NA
V: TRBV25-1
J: TRBJ2-2
D: NA
DNA: TGTGCCAGCAGCCCCCCAAAAGGGGGGGAGGACGGCGGGGAGCTGTTTTTT
CDR3: CASSPPKGGEDGGELFF

size: NA
V: TRBV29-1
J: TRBJ2-3
D: NA
DNA: TGCAGCGTTGGACAGCTGGTAGATACGCAGTATTTT
CDR3: CSVGQLVDTQYF

size: NA
V: TRBV4-1
J: TRBJ1-1
D: TRBD1
DNA: TGCGCCAGCAGCCAAGAAAGCAGGGGGACTGAAGCTTTCTTT
CDR3: CASSQESRGTEAFF

size: NA
V: TRBV7-9
J: TRBJ2-1
D: NA
DNA: TGTGCCAGCAGCTTGACTTTAAATGAGCAGTTCTTC
CDR3: CASSLTLNEQFF

size: NA
V: TRBV4-1
J: TRBJ2-7
D: NA
DNA: TGCGCCAGCAGCCAAGGGGGGGAGGCCACCCAGTACTTC
CDR3: CASSQGGEATQYF

size: few
V: TRBV6-6
J: TRBJ1-6
D: NA
DNA: TGTGCCAGCAACCTCCGGACAGCTCGTTATAATTCACCCCTCCACTTT
CDR3: CASNLRTARYNSPLHF

size: NA
V: TRBV2
J: TRBJ2-7
D: NA
DNA: TGTGCCAGCAGTGAACTGGGGGGGCTTGCCTACGAGCAGTACTTC
CDR3: CASSELGGLAYEQYF

size: NA
V: TRBV2
J: TRBJ1-4
D: NA
DNA: TGTGCCAGCAGTGAAGTTGGACACGACGGTGAAAAACTGTTTTTT
CDR3: CASSEVGHDGEKLFF

size: NA
V: TRBV2
J: TRBJ1-1
D: TRBD1
DNA: TGTGCCAGCGGGGGACAGGAGAACACTGAAGCTTTCTTT
CDR3: CASGGQENTEAFF

size: once
V: TRBV7-9
J: TRBJ1-6
D: TRBD1
DNA: TGTGCCAGCAGCCGGCGGGACAGGGATTCGACCCTCCACTTT
CDR3: CASSRRDRDSTLHF

size: NA
V: TRBV29-1
J: TRBJ1-5
D: TRBD1
DNA: TGCAGCGTTTCCGGGACAGGGGGTTCGGATCAGCCCCAGCATTTT
CDR3: CSVSGTGGSDQPQHF

size: few
V: TRBV5-6
J: TRBJ2-7
D: NA
DNA: TGTGCCAGCAGCTTGCTTCCGGGCTACGAGCAGTACTTC
CDR3: CASSLLPGYEQYF

size: NA
V: TRBV19
J: TRBJ2-7
D: TRBD2
DNA: TGTGCCAGTAGTAAGGGACTAGCGGTGTCCTACGAGCAGTACTTC
CDR3: CASSKGLAVSYEQYF

size: NA
V: TRBV11-2
J: TRBJ2-7
D: TRBD1
DNA: TGTGCCAGCAGCTTAGCCCCGACAGGGTTCGACTACGAGCAGTACTTC
CDR3: CASSLAPTGFDYEQYF

size: NA
V: TRBV5-1
J: TRBJ2-5
D: TRBD1
DNA: TGCGCCAGCAGCACAAACACAGGGGGCTTGAGGGAGACCCAGTACTTC
CDR3: CASSTNTGGLRETQYF

size: NA
V: TRBV18
J: TRBJ2-7
D: NA
DNA: TGTGCCAGCTCACAATTAGGGGGGGCTTACGAGCAGTACTTC
CDR3: CASSQLGGAYEQYF

size: NA
V: TRBV7-9
J: TRBJ2-1
D: TRBD2
DNA: TGTGCCAGCAGCCCCCCCGGACTAGCGGACAATGAGCAGTTCTTC
CDR3: CASSPPGLADNEQFF

size: NA
V: TRBV7-9
J: TRBJ2-3
D: TRBD2
DNA: TGTGCCAGCAGCTCCGGACTAGCGGGGCCGAGGGATACGCAGTATTTT
CDR3: CASSSGLAGPRDTQYF

size: NA
V: TRBV10-3
J: TRBJ2-1
D: TRBD1
DNA: TGTGCCATCGGCCGGGACAGTAAGTTCTTC
CDR3: CAIGRDSKFF

size: NA
V: TRBV20-1
J: TRBJ2-5
D: NA
DNA: TGCAGTGCCTACGAAGAGACCCAGTACTTC
CDR3: CSAYEETQYF

size: NA
V: TRBV7-2
J: TRBJ1-1
D: TRBD1
DNA: TGTGCCAGCAGCGGAGGACAGGGGGCCAGGGGAGCTTTCTTT
CDR3: CASSGGQGARGAFF

size: NA
V: TRBV5-1
J: TRBJ2-3
D: NA
DNA: TGCGCCAGCAGCTTGCAGGGGTTTAGCACAGATACGCAGTATTTT
CDR3: CASSLQGFSTDTQYF

size: NA
V: TRBV11-2
J: TRBJ2-5
D: NA
DNA: TGTGCCAGCAGTTTCGCAGGGCTGGAAGAGACCCAGTACTTC
CDR3: CASSFAGLEETQYF